This TCR beta chain was profiled in a study of T cells in Graves' hyperthyroidism and ophthalmopathy. The study's findings and limits: The blood repertoire included most of the expanded thyroid clonotypes above 0.001.

A NOSPECS grade of at least 4, a Clinical Activity Score of at least 3 and duration under 3 months were recorded in ophthalmopathy patients. PBMCs were sourced from more than 9 ml fresh peripheral blood. In this sample, this clonotype turned up many times. Its antigen remains unknown. Using RNA transcripts as the source, TCR beta CDR3 regions were amplified. During a first-round RT-PCR of the TCR CDR3, the HTBI primer set was used. TCRdb independently ran MiXCR on the multiplex PCR reads; one entry per CDR3 protein. Here the sample spans 550,000 to 600,000 distinct CDR3 sequences, more than 13% being singletons. The clonotype was recovered from a woman under 30 with Graves' ophthalmopathy. Sequencing was carried out using blood.

The CDR3 region is CASSPGTGSVGTDTQYF. The CDR3 region has the DNA TGCGCCAGCAGCCCCGGGACAGGGAGTGTGGGCACAGATACGCAGTATTTT. The chain couples TRBV5-1 to TRBJ2-3, with 9 bases fitting TRBD1. Germline assignment: CDR1 SGHRS and CDR2 YFSETQ. The CDR3 length is 17 residues. V dropped 4 bases and J dropped 1; count of bases not matched to a gene: 10.